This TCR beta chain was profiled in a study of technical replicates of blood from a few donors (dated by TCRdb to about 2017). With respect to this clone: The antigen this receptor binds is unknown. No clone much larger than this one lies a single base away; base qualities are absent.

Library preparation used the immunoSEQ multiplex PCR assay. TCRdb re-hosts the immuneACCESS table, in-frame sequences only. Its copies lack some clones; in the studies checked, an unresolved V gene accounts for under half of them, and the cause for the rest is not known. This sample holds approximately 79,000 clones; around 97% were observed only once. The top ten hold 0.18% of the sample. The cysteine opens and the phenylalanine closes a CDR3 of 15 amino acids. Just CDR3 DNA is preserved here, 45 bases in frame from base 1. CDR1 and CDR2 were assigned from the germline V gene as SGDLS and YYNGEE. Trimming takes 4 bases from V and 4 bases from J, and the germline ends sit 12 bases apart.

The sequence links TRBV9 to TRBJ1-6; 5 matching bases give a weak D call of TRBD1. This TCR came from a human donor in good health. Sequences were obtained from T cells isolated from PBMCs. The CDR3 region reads CASSQEGTYNSPLHF. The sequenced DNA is TGTGCCAGCAGCCAGGAGGGGACTTATAATTCACCCCTCCACTTT.